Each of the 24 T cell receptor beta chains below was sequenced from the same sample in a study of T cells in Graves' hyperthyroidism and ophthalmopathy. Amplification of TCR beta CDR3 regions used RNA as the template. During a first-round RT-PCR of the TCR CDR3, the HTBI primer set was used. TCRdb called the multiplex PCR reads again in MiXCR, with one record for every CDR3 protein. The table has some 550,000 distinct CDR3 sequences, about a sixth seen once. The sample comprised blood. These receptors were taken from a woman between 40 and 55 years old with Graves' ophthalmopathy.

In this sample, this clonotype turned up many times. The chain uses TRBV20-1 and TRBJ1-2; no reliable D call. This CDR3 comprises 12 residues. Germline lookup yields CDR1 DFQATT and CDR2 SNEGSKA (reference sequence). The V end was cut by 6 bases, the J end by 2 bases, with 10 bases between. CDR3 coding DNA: TGCAGTGCCAGGACGGCCAACTATGGCTACACCTTC. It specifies CSARTANYGYTF.

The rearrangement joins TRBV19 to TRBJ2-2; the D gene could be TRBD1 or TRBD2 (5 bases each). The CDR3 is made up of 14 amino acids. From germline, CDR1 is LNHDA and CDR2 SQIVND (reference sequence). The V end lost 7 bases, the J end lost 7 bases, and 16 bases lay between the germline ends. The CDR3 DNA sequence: TGTGCCAGTAATCGGGCCGGGACGATCGGGGAGCTGTTTTTT. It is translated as CASNRAGTIGELFF.

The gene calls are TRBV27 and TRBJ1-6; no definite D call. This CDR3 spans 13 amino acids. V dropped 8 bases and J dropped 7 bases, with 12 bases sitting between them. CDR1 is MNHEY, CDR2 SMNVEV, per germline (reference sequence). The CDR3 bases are TGTGCCAGCGCTGTACTGGAGAATTCACCCCTCCACTTT. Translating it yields CASAVLENSPLHF.

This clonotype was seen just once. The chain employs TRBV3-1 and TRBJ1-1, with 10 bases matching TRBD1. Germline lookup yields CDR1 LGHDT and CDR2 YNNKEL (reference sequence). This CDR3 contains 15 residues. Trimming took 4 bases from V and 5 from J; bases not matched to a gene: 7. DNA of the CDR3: TGTGCCAGCAGCCCCCGGACAGGGGGACTTACTGAAGCTTTCTTT. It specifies CASSPRTGGLTEAFF.

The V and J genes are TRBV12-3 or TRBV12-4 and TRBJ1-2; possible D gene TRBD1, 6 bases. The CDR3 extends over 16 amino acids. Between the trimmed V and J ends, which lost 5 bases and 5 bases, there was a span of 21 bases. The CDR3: CASSGGFTGPSYGYTF. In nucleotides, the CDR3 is TGTGCCAGCAGTGGGGGGTTCACAGGGCCGTCTTATGGCTACACCTTC.

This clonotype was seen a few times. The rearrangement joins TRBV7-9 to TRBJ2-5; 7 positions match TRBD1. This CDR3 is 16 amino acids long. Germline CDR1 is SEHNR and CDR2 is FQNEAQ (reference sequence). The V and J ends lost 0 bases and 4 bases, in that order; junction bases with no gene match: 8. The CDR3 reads CASSLAQGGAGETQYF. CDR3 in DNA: TGTGCCAGCAGCTTAGCGCAAGGGGGCGCGGGAGAGACCCAGTACTTC.

The CDR3 DNA is TGTGCCACCAGCAGTCACGACGGGAACACTGAAGCTTTCTTT. Translated: CATSSHDGNTEAFF. This chain joins TRBV15 and TRBJ1-1; no definite D call. This CDR3 is built from 14 residues. From germline, CDR1 is LNHNV and CDR2 YYDKDF (reference sequence). The V end lost 3 bases, the J end lost 1 base, and 9 bases lay between the germline ends.

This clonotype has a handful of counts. The CDR3 spells CASSPPTGAGANVLTF. The CDR3 DNA follows: TGCGCCAGCAGCCCACCAACAGGGGCTGGGGCCAACGTCCTGACTTTC. V gene TRBV5-1 combines with J gene TRBJ2-6, with 7 bases identical to TRBD1. With V trimmed by 4 bases and J by 2 bases, 6 bases remained unmatched. Germline CDR1 and CDR2: SGHRS and YFSETQ. The CDR3 consists of 16 residues. The whole variable domain, filled in from reference TRBV5-1 and TRBJ2-6, reads KAGVTQTPRYLIKTRGQQVTLSCSPISGHRSVSWYQQTPGQGLQFLFEYFSETQRNKGNFPGRFSGRQFSNSRSEMNVSTLELGDSALYLCASSPPTGAGANVLTFGAGSRLTVL.

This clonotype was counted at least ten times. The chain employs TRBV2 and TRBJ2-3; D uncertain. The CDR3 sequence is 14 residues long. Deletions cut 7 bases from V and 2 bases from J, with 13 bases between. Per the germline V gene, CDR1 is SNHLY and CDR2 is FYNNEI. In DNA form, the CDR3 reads TGTGCCAGCAATTTCCGGGCAGCCACAGATACGCAGTATTTT. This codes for CASNFRAATDTQYF.

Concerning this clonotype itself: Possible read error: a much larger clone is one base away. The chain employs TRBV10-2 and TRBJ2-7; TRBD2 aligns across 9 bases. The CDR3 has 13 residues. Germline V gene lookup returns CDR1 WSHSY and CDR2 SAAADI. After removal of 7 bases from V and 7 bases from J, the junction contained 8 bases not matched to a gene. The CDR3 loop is CASTGGRAEEQYF. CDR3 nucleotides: TGCGCCAGCACGGGCGGGAGGGCCGAAGAGCAGTACTTC.

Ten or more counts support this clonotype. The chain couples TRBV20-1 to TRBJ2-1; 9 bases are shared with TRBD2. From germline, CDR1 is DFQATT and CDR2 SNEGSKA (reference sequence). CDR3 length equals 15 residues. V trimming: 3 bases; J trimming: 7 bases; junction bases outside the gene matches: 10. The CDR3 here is CSARGVAGVGNEQFF. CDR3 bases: TGCAGTGCTAGGGGGGTAGCGGGAGTCGGAAATGAGCAGTTCTTC.

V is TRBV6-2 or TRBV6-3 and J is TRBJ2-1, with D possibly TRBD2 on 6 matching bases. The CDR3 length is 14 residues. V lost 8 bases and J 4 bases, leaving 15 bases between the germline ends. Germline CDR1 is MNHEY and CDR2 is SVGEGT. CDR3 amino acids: CASGPIAAYNEQFF. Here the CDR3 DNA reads TGTGCCAGCGGACCCATAGCGGCTTACAATGAGCAGTTCTTC.

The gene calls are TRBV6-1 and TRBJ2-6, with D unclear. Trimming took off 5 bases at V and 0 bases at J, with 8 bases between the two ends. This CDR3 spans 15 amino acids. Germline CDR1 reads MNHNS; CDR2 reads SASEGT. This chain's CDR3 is CASSSEDSGANVLTF. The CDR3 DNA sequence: TGTGCCAGCAGTTCTGAGGACTCTGGGGCCAACGTCCTGACTTTC.

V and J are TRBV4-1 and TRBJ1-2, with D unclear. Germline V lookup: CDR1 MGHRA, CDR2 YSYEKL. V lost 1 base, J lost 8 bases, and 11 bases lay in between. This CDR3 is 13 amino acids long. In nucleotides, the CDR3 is TGCGCCAGCAGCCAAGCCGACGCGCAGGGCTACACCTTC. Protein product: CASSQADAQGYTF.

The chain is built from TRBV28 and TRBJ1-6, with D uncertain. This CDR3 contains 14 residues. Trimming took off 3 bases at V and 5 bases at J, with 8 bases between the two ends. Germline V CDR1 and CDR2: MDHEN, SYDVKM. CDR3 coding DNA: TGTGCCAGCAGTTTCGGGGTCCATAATTCACCCCTCCACTTT. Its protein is CASSFGVHNSPLHF. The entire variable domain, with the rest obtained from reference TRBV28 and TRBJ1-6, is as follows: DVKVTQSSRYLVKRTGEKVFLECVQDMDHENMFWYRQDPGLGLRLIYFSYDVKMKEKGDIPEGYSVSREKKERFSLILESASTNQTSMYLCASSFGVHNSPLHFGNGTRLTVT.

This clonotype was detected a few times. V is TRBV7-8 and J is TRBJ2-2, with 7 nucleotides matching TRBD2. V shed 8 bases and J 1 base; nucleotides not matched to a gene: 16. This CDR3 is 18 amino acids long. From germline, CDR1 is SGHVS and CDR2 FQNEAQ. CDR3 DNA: TGTGCCAGCTCGGGCTTATCGGCGGCTAGCGGGAACACCGGGGAGCTGTTTTTT. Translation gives CASSGLSAASGNTGELFF.

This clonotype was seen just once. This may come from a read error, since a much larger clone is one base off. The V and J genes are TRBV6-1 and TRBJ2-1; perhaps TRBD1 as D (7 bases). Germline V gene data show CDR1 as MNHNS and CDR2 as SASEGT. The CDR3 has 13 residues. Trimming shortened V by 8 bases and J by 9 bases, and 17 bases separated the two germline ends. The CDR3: CASGGGLVIEQFF. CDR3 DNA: TGTGCCAGCGGAGGGGGCTTGGTCATTGAGCAGTTCTTC.

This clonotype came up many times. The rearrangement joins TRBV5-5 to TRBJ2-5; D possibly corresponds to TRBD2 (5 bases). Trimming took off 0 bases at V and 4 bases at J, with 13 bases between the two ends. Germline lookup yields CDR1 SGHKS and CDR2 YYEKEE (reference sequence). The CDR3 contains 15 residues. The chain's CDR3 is CASSLGTRISETQYF. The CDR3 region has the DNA TGTGCCAGCAGCTTGGGCACTAGAATTTCAGAGACCCAGTACTTC.

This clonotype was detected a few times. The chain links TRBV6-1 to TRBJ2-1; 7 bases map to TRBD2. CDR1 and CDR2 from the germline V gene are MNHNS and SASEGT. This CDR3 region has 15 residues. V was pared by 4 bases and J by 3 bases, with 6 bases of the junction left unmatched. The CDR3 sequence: CASSGERGFYNEQFF. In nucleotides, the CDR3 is TGTGCCAGCAGTGGCGAGCGGGGCTTCTACAATGAGCAGTTCTTC.

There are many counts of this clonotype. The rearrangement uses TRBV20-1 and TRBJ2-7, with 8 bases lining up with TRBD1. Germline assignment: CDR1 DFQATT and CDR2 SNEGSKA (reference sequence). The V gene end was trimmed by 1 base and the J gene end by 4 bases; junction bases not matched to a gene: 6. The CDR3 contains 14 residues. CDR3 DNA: TGCAGTGCTAGAGTAGGGACAGGATTATACGAGCAGTACTTC. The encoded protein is CSARVGTGLYEQYF.

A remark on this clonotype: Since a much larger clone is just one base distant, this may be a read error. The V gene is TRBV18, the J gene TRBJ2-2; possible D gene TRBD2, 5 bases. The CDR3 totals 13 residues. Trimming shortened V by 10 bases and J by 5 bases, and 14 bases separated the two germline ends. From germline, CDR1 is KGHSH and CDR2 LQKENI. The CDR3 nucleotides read TGTGCCAACTCGGCGACGGGGACCGGGGAGCTGTTTTTT. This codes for CANSATGTGELFF.

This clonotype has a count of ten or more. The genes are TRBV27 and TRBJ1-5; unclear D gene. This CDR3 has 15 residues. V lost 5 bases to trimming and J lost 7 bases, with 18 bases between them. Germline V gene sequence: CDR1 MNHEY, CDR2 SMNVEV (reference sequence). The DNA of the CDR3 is TGTGCCAGCAGTCCGACCAGGTCGGTGCGACAGCCCCAGCATTTT. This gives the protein CASSPTRSVRQPQHF.

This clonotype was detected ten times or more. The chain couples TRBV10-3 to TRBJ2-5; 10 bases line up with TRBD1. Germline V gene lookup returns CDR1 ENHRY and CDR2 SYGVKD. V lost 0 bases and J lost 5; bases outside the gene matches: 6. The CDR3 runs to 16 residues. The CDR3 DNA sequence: TGTGCCATCAGTGAGTCGATGGGACAGGGGTTTGAGACCCAGTACTTC. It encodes CAISESMGQGFETQYF.

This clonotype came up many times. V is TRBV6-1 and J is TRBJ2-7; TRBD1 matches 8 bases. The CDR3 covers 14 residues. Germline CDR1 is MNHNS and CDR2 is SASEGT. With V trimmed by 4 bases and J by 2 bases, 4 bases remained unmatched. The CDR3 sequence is CASSGGQAPYEQYF. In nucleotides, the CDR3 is TGTGCCAGCAGTGGGGGACAGGCCCCCTACGAGCAGTACTTC.